This T cell receptor beta chain was recovered during a study of CD8 T cells in ankylosing spondylitis. This clonotype was detected only a few times. The antigen is not known. Findings of the study overall: Disease-associated clonotypes exhibited CD8+ identity and were relatively infrequent in peripheral blood. Ankylosing spondylitis blood seemed to carry a telltale TCR beta motif made of about 8 highly homologous variants.

V shed 4 bases and J 6 bases; nucleotides not matched to a gene: 10. Germline V lookup: CDR1 SGHNT, CDR2 YYREEE (reference sequence). The CDR3 loop spans 15 amino acids. One entry per CDR3 protein results from TCRdb running MiXCR on the 5' RACE reads. The data hold about 340,000 distinct CDR3 sequences, with roughly 20% observed a single time. The rearrangement uses TRBV5-4 and TRBJ2-7, with 10 bases that match TRBD2. This TCR derives from a male donor with ankylosing spondylitis or in good health (not recorded which). The material sequenced was blood, either unsorted or a sorted T cell fraction (not recorded which). In nucleotides, the CDR3 is TGTGCCAGCAGCGCTGGGGAGCGGGGGGGTTTCGAGCAGTACTTC. It is translated as CASSAGERGGFEQYF.